The clone carrying this TCR beta chain has just a few counts. The antigen remains undetermined. The data were obtained in a study of CD8 T cells in ankylosing spondylitis. In making TCR beta libraries, quantitative 5'-RACE with molecular barcodes was used. TCRdb reprocessed the 5' RACE reads with MiXCR, giving one entry per CDR3 protein. The table includes around 440,000 distinct CDR3 sequences, approximately 17% detected once. Findings and caveats of the study: Within peripheral blood, clones linked to disease were CD8+ and relatively rare. There was reportedly significant enrichment of clones that were disease-linked in matched ankylosing spondylitis synovial fluid. What seemed typical of ankylosing spondylitis blood was a TCR beta motif built from several highly homologous variants. Prior work had noted some motif variants in reactive arthritis blood and synovial fluid.

The V and J ends lost 0 bases and 2 bases, in that order; junction bases with no gene match: 5. This CDR3 spans 16 amino acids. Germline V CDR1 and CDR2: SGHKS, YYEKEE (reference sequence). Input material: blood, either unsorted or a sorted T cell fraction (not recorded which). The sequence was obtained from a male donor with ankylosing spondylitis. The V call is TRBV5-5, the J call TRBJ2-1, with 7 bases matching TRBD1. The CDR3 is CASSLAIGQAYNEQFF. The CDR3 coding sequence is TGTGCCAGCAGCTTGGCCATAGGACAGGCCTACAATGAGCAGTTCTTC.